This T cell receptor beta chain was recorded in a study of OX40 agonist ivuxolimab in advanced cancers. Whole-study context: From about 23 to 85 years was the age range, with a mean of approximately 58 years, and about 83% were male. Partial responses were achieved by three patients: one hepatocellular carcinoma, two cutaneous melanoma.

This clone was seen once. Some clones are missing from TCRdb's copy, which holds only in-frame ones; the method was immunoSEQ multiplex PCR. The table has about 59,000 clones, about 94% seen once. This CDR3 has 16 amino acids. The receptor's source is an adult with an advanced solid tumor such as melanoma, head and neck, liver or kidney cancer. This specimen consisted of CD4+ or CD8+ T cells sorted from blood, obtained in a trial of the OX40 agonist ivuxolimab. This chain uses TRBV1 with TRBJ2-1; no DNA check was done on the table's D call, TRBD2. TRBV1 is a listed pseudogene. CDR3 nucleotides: TGCACCAGCAGCCAATGTGCGGGAGAGGGCTACAATGAGCAGTTCTTC. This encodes CTSSQCAGEGYNEQFF.